The 5 T cell receptor beta chains below come from one sample, sequenced in a study of radiotherapy plus CTLA-4 blockade in lung cancer. Sequencing used immunoSEQ multiplex PCR; TCRdb keeps in-frame clones, though not all of them. This table has 35,000 or so clones, more than 80% appearing once. The sample was peripheral blood, taken from a patient treated with radiotherapy plus ipilimumab. These receptors originate from a human donor with non-small cell lung cancer who had stable disease on radiotherapy plus ipilimumab.

This clone was recorded once. The chain has TRBV19 and TRBJ2-1; 9 bases are shared with TRBD1. V lost 10 bases to trimming and J lost 8 bases; unmatched junction nucleotides: 9. Germline V lookup: CDR1 LNHDA, CDR2 SQIVND (reference sequence). The CDR3 loop spans 13 amino acids. Here the CDR3 reads CATQADRGHEQFF. CDR3 in DNA: TGTGCCACTCAGGCGGACAGGGGCCATGAGCAGTTCTTC.

The chain employs TRBV30 and TRBJ2-7; perhaps TRBD1 as D (6 bases). Germline CDR1 reads GTSNPN; CDR2 reads SVGIG (reference sequence). V was cut by 5 bases and J by 0 bases, with 11 bases left in between. The CDR3 contains 13 residues. The DNA of the CDR3 is TGTGCCTGGTTGGACAGCCTCTCCTACGAGCAGTACTTC. It yields the protein CAWLDSLSYEQYF.

The chain couples TRBV4-3 to TRBJ2-7; 9 positions match TRBD1. This CDR3 has 17 amino acids. The J segment lost 2 bases and the V segment lost 0 bases, leaving 8 bases of the junction unmatched. Germline V CDR1 and CDR2: LGHNA, YSLEER. The CDR3 DNA follows: TGCGCCAGCAGCCAAGATAGGCACAGGGGGCGAACCTACGAGCAGTACTTC. It encodes CASSQDRHRGRTYEQYF.

This clone showed up just once. The V and J genes are TRBV5-1 and TRBJ2-1; the match to TRBD1 covers 9 bases. Looked up from germline, CDR1 is SGHRS and CDR2 is YFSETQ. CDR3 length equals 18 residues. Germline trimming cut 3 bases from V and 3 bases from J; bases unmatched to any gene: 13. The CDR3 sequence: CASSWGQGGSGYYNEQFF. In DNA, the CDR3 is TGCGCCAGCAGCTGGGGACAGGGCGGTAGCGGCTACTACAATGAGCAGTTCTTC.

This clone appeared a few times. The genes are TRBV7-2 and TRBJ2-3; 7 bases agree with TRBD2. The trim removed 5 bases at V and 2 bases at J, leaving 7 bases unmatched. CDR3 size: 15 residues. Germline V gives CDR1 SGHTA, CDR2 FQGNSA. The CDR3: CASSLTGTTTDTQYF. The CDR3 DNA is TGTGCCAGCAGCCTAACCGGGACTACCACAGATACGCAGTATTTT.